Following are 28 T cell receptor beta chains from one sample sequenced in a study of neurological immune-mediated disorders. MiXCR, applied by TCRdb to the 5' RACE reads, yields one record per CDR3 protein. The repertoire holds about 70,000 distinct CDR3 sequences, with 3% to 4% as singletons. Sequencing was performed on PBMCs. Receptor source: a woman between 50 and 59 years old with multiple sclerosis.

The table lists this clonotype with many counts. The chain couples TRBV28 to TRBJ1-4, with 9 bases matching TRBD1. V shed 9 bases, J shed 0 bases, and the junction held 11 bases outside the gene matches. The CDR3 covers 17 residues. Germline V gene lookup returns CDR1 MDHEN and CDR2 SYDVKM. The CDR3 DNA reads TGTGCCAGTAGAACAGGGGGCGAACTAACAACTAATGAAAAACTGTTTTTT. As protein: CASRTGGELTTNEKLFF. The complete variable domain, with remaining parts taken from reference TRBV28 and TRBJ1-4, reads DVKVTQSSRYLVKRTGEKVFLECVQDMDHENMFWYRQDPGLGLRLIYFSYDVKMKEKGDIPEGYSVSREKKERFSLILESASTNQTSMYLCASRTGGELTTNEKLFFGSGTQLSVL.

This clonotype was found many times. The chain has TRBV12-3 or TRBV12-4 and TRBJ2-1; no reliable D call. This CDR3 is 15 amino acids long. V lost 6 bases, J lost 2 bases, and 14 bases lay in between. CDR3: CASSPSLQTYNEQFF. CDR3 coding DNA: TGTGCCAGCAGCCCCAGCTTACAAACCTACAATGAGCAGTTCTTC.

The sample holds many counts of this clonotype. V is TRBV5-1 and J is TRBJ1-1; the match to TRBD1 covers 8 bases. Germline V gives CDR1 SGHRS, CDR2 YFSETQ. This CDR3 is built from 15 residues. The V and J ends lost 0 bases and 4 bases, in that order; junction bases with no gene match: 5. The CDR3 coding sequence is TGCGCCAGCAGCTTGGTCTACACAGGGGGCACTGAAGCTTTCTTT. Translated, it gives CASSLVYTGGTEAFF.

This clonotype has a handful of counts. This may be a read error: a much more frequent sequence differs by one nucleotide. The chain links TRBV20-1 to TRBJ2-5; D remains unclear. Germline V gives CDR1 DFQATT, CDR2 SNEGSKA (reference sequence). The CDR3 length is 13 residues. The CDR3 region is CSASVDTQENQYF. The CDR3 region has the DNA TGCAGTGCTAGTGTCGACACACAAGAGAACCAGTACTTC.

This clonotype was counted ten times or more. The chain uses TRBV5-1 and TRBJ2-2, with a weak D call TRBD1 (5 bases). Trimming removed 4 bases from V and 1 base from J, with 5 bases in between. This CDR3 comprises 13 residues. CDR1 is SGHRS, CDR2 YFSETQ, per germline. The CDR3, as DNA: TGCGCCAGCAGCCAGGGGAACACCGGGGAGCTGTTTTTT. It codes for CASSQGNTGELFF.

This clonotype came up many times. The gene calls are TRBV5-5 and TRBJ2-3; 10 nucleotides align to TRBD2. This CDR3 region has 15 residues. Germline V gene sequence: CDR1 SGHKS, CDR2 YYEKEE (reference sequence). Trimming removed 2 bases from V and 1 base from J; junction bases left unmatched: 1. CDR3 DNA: TGTGCCAGCAGCTTTACTAGCGGGGGCACAGATACGCAGTATTTT. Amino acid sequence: CASSFTSGGTDTQYF. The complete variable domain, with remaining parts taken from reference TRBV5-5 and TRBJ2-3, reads DAGVTQSPTHLIKTRGQQVTLRCSPISGHKSVSWYQQVLGQGPQFIFQYYEKEERGRGNFPDRFSARQFPNYSSELNVNALLLGDSALYLCASSFTSGGTDTQYFGPGTRLTVL.

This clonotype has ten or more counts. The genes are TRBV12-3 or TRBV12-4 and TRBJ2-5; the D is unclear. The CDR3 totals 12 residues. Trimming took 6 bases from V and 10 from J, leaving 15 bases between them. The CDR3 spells CASRDLNSIQYF. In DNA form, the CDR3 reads TGTGCCAGCAGGGATCTAAACAGTATCCAGTACTTC.

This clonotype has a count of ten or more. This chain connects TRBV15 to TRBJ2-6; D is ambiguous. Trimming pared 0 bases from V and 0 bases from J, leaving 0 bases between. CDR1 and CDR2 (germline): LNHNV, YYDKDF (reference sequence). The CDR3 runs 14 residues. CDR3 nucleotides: TGTGCCACCAGCAGAGACTCTGGGGCCAACGTCCTGACTTTC. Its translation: CATSRDSGANVLTF. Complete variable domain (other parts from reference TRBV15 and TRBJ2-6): DAMVIQNPRYQVTQFGKPVTLSCSQTLNHNVMYWYQQKSSQAPKLLFHYYDKDFNNEADTPDNFQSRRPNTSFCFLDIRSPGLGDTAMYLCATSRDSGANVLTFGAGSRLTVL.

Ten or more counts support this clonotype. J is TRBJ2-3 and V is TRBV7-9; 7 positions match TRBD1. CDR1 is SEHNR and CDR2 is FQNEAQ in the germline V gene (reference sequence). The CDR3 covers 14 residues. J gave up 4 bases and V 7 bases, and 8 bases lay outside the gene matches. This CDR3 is CASTAGTAADTQYF. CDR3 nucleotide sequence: TGTGCCAGCACCGCCGGGACAGCGGCAGATACGCAGTATTTT. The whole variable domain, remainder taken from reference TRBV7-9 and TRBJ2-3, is DTGVSQNPRHKITKRGQNVTFRCDPISEHNRLYWYRQTLGQGPEFLTYFQNEAQLEKSRLLSDRFSAERPKGSFSTLEIQRTEQGDSAMYLCASTAGTAADTQYFGPGTRLTVL.

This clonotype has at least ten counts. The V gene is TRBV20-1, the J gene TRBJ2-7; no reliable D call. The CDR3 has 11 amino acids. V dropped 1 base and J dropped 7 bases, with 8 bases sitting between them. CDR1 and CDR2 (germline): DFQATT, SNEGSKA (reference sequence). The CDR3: CSARASTEQYF. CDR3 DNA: TGCAGTGCTAGAGCCTCTACTGAGCAGTACTTC.

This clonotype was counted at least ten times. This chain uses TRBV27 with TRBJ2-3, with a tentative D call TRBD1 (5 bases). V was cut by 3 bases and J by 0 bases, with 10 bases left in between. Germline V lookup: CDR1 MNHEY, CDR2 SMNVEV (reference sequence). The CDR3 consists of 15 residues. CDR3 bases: TGTGCCAGCAGTTTGACAGCATCTAGCACAGATACGCAGTATTTT. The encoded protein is CASSLTASSTDTQYF.

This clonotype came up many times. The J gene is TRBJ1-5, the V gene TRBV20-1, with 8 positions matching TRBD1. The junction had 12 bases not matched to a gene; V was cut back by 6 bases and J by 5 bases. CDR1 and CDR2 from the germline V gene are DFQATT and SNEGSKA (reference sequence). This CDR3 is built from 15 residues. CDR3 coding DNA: TGCAGTGCCCCCCCCGCACAGACAGGGGATCAGCCCCAGCATTTT. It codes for CSAPPAQTGDQPQHF.

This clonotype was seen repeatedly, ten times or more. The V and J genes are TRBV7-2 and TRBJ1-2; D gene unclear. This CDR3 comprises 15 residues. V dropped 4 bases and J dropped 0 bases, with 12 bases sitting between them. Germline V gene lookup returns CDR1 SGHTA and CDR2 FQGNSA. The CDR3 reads CASSSGGSPNYGYTF. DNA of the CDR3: TGTGCCAGCAGCTCCGGTGGCAGCCCTAACTATGGCTACACCTTC.

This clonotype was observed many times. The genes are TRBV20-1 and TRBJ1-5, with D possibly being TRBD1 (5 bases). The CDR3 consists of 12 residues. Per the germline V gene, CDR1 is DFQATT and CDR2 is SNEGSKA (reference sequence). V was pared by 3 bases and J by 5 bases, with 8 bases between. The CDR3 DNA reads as TGCAGTGCTAGCGGGGGGGATCAGCCCCAGCATTTT. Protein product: CSASGGDQPQHF.

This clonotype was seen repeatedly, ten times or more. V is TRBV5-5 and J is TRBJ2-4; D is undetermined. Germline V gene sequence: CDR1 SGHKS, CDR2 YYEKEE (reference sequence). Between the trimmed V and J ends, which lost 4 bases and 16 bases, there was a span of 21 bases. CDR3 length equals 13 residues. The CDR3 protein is CASSLILQVPSYF. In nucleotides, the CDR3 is TGTGCCAGCAGCCTGATCCTCCAGGTTCCCTCTTACTTC.

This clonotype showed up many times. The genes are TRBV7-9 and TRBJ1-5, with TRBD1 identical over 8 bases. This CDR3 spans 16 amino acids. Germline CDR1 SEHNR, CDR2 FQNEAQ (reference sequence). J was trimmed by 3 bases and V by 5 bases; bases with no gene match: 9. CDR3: CASSPSGQGANQPQHF. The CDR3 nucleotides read TGTGCCAGCAGCCCTTCTGGACAGGGCGCCAATCAGCCCCAGCATTTT.

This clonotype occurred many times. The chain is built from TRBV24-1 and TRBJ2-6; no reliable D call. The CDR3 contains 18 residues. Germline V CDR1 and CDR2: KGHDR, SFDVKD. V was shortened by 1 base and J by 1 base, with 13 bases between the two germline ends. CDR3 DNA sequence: TGTGCCACCAGTGATTTCTCGGCAGGTCGATCTGGGGCCAACGTCCTGACTTTC. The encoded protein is CATSDFSAGRSGANVLTF.

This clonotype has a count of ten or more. CDR3 bases: TGTGCCAGCAGCTTGGCCAGCCGGTACCAAGAGACCCAGTACTTC. This encodes CASSLASRYQETQYF. V and J are TRBV5-5 and TRBJ2-5; D remains unclear. Germline CDR1 reads SGHKS; CDR2 reads YYEKEE (reference sequence). Trimming took 0 bases from V and 0 from J, leaving 9 bases between them. The CDR3 is 15 amino acids.

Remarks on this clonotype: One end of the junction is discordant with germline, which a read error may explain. In nucleotides, the CDR3 is TGTGACAGCAGCCTCACCGGGGAGCTGTTTTTT. This sequence encodes CDSSLTGELFF. J is TRBJ2-2 and V is TRBV7-2; D remains ambiguous. This CDR3 has 11 amino acids. Per germline, CDR1 SGHTA and CDR2 FQGNSA.

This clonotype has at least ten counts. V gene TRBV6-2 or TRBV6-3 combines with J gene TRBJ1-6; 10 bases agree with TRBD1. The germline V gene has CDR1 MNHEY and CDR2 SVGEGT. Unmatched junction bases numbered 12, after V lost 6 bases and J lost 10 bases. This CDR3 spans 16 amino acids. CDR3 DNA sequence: TGTGCCAGCAGCTCCCGAGGAGGACAGGGGGACTCACCCCTCCACTTT. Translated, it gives CASSSRGGQGDSPLHF.

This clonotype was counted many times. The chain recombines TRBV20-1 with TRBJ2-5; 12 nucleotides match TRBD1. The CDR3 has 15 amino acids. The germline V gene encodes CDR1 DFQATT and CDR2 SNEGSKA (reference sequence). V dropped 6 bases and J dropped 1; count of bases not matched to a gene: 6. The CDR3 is CSAVPGQGAQETQYF. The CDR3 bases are TGCAGTGCGGTTCCGGGACAGGGGGCCCAAGAGACCCAGTACTTC.

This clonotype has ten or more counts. The CDR3 region has the DNA TGCGCCAGCAGCCACGGCCTGGGGACTAGCGAAACGCGGGGGACCCAGTACTTC. It is translated as CASSHGLGTSETRGTQYF. The V and J genes are TRBV4-1 and TRBJ2-5; 10 bases match TRBD2. The junction had 17 bases not matched to a gene; V was cut back by 3 bases and J by 7 bases. Looked up from germline, CDR1 is MGHRA and CDR2 is YSYEKL. The CDR3 length is 18 residues.

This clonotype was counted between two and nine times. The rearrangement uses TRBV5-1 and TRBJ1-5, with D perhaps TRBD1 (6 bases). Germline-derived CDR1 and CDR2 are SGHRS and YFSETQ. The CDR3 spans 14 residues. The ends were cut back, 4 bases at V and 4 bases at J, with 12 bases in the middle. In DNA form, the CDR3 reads TGCGCCAGCAGCCAAGGGGGGGGAAATCAGCCCCAGCATTTT. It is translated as CASSQGGGNQPQHF.

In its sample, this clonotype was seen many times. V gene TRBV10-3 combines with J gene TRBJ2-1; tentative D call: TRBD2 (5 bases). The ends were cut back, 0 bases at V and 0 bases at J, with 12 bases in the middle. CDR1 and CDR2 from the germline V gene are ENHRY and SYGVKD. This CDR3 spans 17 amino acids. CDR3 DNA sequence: TGTGCCATCAGTGAGTCTCCCCGAGGGATCTCCTACAATGAGCAGTTCTTC. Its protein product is CAISESPRGISYNEQFF.

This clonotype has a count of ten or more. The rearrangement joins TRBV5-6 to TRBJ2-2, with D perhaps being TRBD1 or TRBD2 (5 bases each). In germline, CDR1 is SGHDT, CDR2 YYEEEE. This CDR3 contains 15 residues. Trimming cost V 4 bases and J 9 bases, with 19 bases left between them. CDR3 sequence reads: CASSVTGTLARELFF. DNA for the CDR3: TGTGCCAGCAGCGTTACCGGGACCCTAGCCCGGGAGCTGTTTTTT.

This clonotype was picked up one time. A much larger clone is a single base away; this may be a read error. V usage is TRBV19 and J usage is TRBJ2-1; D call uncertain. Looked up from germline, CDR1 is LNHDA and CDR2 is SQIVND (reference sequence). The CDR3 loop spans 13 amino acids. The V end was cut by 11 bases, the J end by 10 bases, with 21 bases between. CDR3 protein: CAVGRGNLYEQFF. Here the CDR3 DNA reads TGTGCCGTCGGGCGAGGAAACCTCTACGAGCAGTTCTTC. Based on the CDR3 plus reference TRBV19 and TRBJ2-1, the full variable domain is DGGITQSPKYLFRKEGQNVTLSCEQNLNHDAMYWYRQDPGQGLRLIYYSQIVNDFQKGDIAEGYSVSREKKESFPLTVTSAQKNPTAFYLCAVGRGNLYEQFFGPGTRLTVL.

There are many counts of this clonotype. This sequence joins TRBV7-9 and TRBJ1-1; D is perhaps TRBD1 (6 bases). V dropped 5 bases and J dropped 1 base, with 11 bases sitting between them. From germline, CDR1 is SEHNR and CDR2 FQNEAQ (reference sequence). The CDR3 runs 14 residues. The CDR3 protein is CASSPGQTNTEAFF. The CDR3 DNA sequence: TGTGCCAGCAGCCCTGGACAGACGAACACTGAAGCTTTCTTT.

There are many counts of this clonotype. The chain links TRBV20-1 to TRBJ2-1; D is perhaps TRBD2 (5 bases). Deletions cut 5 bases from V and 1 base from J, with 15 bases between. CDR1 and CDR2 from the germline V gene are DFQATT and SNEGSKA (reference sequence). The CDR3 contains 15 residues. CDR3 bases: TGCAGTGCTGAAGCGAGGGCGGTATCCTACAATGAGCAGTTCTTC. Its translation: CSAEARAVSYNEQFF.